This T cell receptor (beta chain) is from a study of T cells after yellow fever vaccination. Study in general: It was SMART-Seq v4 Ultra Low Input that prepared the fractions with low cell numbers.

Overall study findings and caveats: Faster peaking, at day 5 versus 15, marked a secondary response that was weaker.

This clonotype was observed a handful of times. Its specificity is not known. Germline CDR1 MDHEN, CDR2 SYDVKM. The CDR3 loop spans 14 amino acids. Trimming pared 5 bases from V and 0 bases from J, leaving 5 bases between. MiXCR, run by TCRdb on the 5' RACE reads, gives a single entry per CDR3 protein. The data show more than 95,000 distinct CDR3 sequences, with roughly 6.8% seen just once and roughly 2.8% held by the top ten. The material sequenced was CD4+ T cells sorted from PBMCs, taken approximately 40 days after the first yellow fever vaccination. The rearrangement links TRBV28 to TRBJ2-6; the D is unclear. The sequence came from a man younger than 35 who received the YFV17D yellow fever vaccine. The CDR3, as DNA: TGTGCCAGCAGTACGAACTCTGGGGCCAACGTCCTGACTTTC. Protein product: CASSTNSGANVLTF. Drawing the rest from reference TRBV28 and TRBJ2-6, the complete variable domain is DVKVTQSSRYLVKRTGEKVFLECVQDMDHENMFWYRQDPGLGLRLIYFSYDVKMKEKGDIPEGYSVSREKKERFSLILESASTNQTSMYLCASSTNSGANVLTFGAGSRLTVL.